These 26 T cell receptor beta chains were sequenced from one sample in a study of cytomegalovirus exposure and HLA in healthy donors. PCR employed 60 Vbeta and 13 Jbeta primers. Clones were read by immunoSEQ multiplex PCR, and TCRdb kept only the in-frame ones, dropping some. The repertoire has about 230,000 clones, 70% to 80% of them found once; the top ten carry less than 3.5%. The specimen sequenced was PBMCs. These TCRs come from a woman aged 55 to 70 in good health and CMV-seropositive.

The chain uses TRBV7-3 and TRBJ1-2; possibly TRBD1 for D (6 bases). V gave up 2 bases and J gave up 1 base, with 11 bases separating them. The germline gives CDR1 SGHTA, CDR2 FQGTGA. The CDR3 has 15 residues. CDR3 sequence (DNA): TGTGCCAGCAGCTTAGTAGGGGGGGTTAACTATGGCTACACCTTC. Translation: CASSLVGGVNYGYTF.

The genes are TRBV7-9 and TRBJ1-2; D not certain. Germline lookup yields CDR1 SEHNR and CDR2 FQNEAQ (reference sequence). The length of the CDR3 is 14 residues. With 3 bases removed from V and 2 bases from J, the gap between germline ends came to 10 bases. The CDR3 nucleotides are TGTGCCAGCAGCTTGGGCCGGATGAACTATGGCTACACCTTC. This gives the protein CASSLGRMNYGYTF.

The J gene is TRBJ2-3, the V gene TRBV19; 13 bases are a match to TRBD2. The germline gives CDR1 LNHDA, CDR2 SQIVND (reference sequence). This CDR3 is built from 16 residues. V lost 5 bases, J lost 4 bases, and 6 bases stayed unmatched. The CDR3 DNA is TGTGCCAGTAGTTCCCGACTAGCGGGAGGACCAGATACGCAGTATTTT. This codes for CASSSRLAGGPDTQYF. Full variable domain (remainder filled in from reference TRBV19 and TRBJ2-3): DGGITQSPKYLFRKEGQNVTLSCEQNLNHDAMYWYRQDPGQGLRLIYYSQIVNDFQKGDIAEGYSVSREKKESFPLTVTSAQKNPTAFYLCASSSRLAGGPDTQYFGPGTRLTVL.

This clone was found once. The V call is TRBV28, the J call TRBJ1-2; D ambiguous. V lost 6 bases and J 7 bases, leaving 15 bases between the germline ends. Germline CDR1 and CDR2: MDHEN and SYDVKM. There are 13 residues in the CDR3. The CDR3 region has the DNA TGTGCCAGCAGCCTTGACACGTACGGTGGCTACACCTTC. This sequence encodes CASSLDTYGGYTF.

The gene calls are TRBV7-8 and TRBJ2-3; 8 bases are a match to TRBD2. This CDR3 has 17 amino acids. Per the germline V gene, CDR1 is SGHVS and CDR2 is FQNEAQ. V dropped 3 bases and J dropped 4; count of bases not matched to a gene: 12. This chain's CDR3 is CASSFFIRGGPADTQYF. Here the CDR3 DNA reads TGTGCCAGCAGCTTTTTTATTCGGGGGGGCCCTGCAGATACGCAGTATTTT. The full variable domain, its missing parts supplied by reference TRBV7-8 and TRBJ2-3, is GAGVSQSPRYKVAKRGQDVALRCDPISGHVSLFWYQQALGQGPEFLTYFQNEAQLDKSGLPSDRFFAERPEGSVSTLKIQRTQQEDSAVYLCASSFFIRGGPADTQYFGPGTRLTVL.

For the CDR3, the DNA is TGTGCCAGCAGCTTAAACAGGGGGAACACCATATATTTT. Translation: CASSLNRGNTIYF. This rearrangement joins TRBV7-2 to TRBJ1-3; TRBD1 agrees at 8 bases. Germline CDR1 is SGHTA and CDR2 is FQGNSA. This CDR3 region has 13 residues. J was trimmed by 7 bases and V by 2 bases; bases with no gene match: 1. The full variable domain, completed using reference TRBV7-2 and TRBJ1-3, is GAGVSQSPSNKVTEKGKDVELRCDPISGHTALYWYRQSLGQGLEFLIYFQGNSAPDKSGLPSDRFSAERTGGSVSTLTIQRTQQEDSAVYLCASSLNRGNTIYFGEGSWLTVV.

The chain recombines TRBV6-5 with TRBJ2-7; TRBD1 is a possible D gene (6 bases). This CDR3 is built from 14 residues. Looked up from germline, CDR1 is MNHEY and CDR2 is SVGAGI. Trimming removed 7 bases at V and 6 bases at J, with 19 bases between. CDR3 in amino acids: CASTSGAGGLEQYF. For the CDR3, the DNA is TGTGCCAGCACCTCAGGGGCAGGAGGACTCGAGCAGTACTTC.

The chain carries TRBV5-1 and TRBJ1-1; 7 bases are a match to TRBD1. J gave up 6 bases and V 2 bases, and 1 base lay outside the gene matches. The CDR3 extends over 12 amino acids. CDR1 is SGHRS and CDR2 is YFSETQ in the germline V gene. The CDR3 region has the DNA TGCGCCAGCAGCTTCCAGGGGGCTGAAGCTTTCTTT. Protein sequence: CASSFQGAEAFF.

This clone showed up just a few times. This rearrangement joins TRBV5-1 to TRBJ1-4, with TRBD1 identical over 9 bases. CDR3 length equals 16 residues. Germline V lookup: CDR1 SGHRS, CDR2 YFSETQ. V trimming: 5 bases; J trimming: 8 bases; junction bases outside the gene matches: 13. The CDR3 nucleotides read TGCGCCAGCAGGCCCAGCGGAGGGACAGGGTCCGAAAAACTGTTTTTT. This codes for CASRPSGGTGSEKLFF.

This clone showed up just once. The same CDR3 arises from other DNA sequences in this sample as well. This sequence joins TRBV28 and TRBJ2-7; 7 nucleotides line up with TRBD1. Germline CDR1 and CDR2: MDHEN and SYDVKM. J gave up 7 bases and V 1 base, and 19 bases lay outside the gene matches. The CDR3 loop spans 18 amino acids. The CDR3 protein is CASSLYPQGQGVRYEQYF. The CDR3, as DNA: TGTGCCAGCAGTTTATATCCCCAAGGGCAGGGGGTGCGGTATGAGCAGTACTTC.

To note about this clone: Different DNA sequences within this sample yield the same CDR3. The chain employs TRBV5-1 and TRBJ1-1, with D unclear. This CDR3 comprises 13 residues. Trimming pared 4 bases from V and 4 bases from J, leaving 11 bases between. CDR1 and CDR2 (germline): SGHRS, YFSETQ. DNA of the CDR3: TGCGCCAGCAGCCCCGGGTCTACCACTGAAGCTTTCTTT. Translated, it gives CASSPGSTTEAFF.

The chain has TRBV19 and TRBJ2-4, with 8 bases fitting TRBD1. Germline V gene data show CDR1 as LNHDA and CDR2 as SQIVND (reference sequence). V was clipped by 5 bases and J by 1 base; unmatched bases: 10. The CDR3 is 17 amino acids. In DNA, the CDR3 is TGTGCCAGTAGTCTCCACGGACAGGGTCATGCCAAAAACATTCAGTACTTC. Translated: CASSLHGQGHAKNIQYF.

V and J are TRBV11-1 and TRBJ1-1; D remains unclear. The V gene lost 2 bases and the J gene lost 6 bases, with 10 bases spanning the gap. Germline-derived CDR1 and CDR2 are SGHAT and FQDESV (reference sequence). This CDR3 comprises 13 residues. CDR3 amino acids: CASSLMREAEAFF. CDR3 nucleotide sequence: TGTGCCAGCAGCTTAATGCGGGAGGCTGAAGCTTTCTTT.

V gene TRBV2 combines with J gene TRBJ2-7; TRBD2 might be the D (6 bases). The V and J ends lost 8 bases and 3 bases respectively, with 11 bases between them. The CDR3 totals 12 residues. The germline gives CDR1 SNHLY, CDR2 FYNNEI. The CDR3 region has the DNA TGTGCCAGCTCGGGGGACCTCTACGAGCAGTACTTC. It encodes CASSGDLYEQYF.

CDR3 sequence reads: CAWSWGQGSTNEKLFF. DNA for the CDR3: TGTGCCTGGAGCTGGGGACAGGGGTCAACTAATGAAAAACTGTTTTTT. The chain uses TRBV30 and TRBJ1-4; 10 nucleotides align to TRBD1. Trimming took 3 bases from V and 0 from J; bases not matched to a gene: 4. CDR1 is GTSNPN, CDR2 SVGIG, per germline (reference sequence). CDR3 size: 16 residues.

This clone was seen only a few times. Distinct nucleotide sequences in the sample also encode this CDR3. The rearrangement joins TRBV19 to TRBJ1-1; 7 positions match TRBD1. CDR1 is LNHDA and CDR2 is SQIVND in the germline V gene (reference sequence). The trim removed 6 bases at V and 2 bases at J, leaving 3 bases unmatched. This CDR3 contains 13 residues. The DNA of the CDR3 is TGTGCCAGTAGAAGACAGGGTAACACTGAAGCTTTCTTT. This codes for CASRRQGNTEAFF.

This clone occurred a few times. The chain joins TRBV11-1 to TRBJ2-7; D gene uncertain. CDR3 length: 13 residues. Germline V lookup: CDR1 SGHAT, CDR2 FQDESV (reference sequence). The V end was cut by 5 bases, the J end by 4 bases, with 12 bases between. CDR3 protein: CASSPSTTYEQYF. As DNA, the CDR3 is TGTGCCAGCAGCCCCTCAACCACTTACGAGCAGTACTTC.

This chain uses TRBV5-6 with TRBJ1-4; 9 bases are a match to TRBD1. Unmatched junction bases numbered 14, after V lost 2 bases and J lost 3 bases. Germline V gene sequence: CDR1 SGHDT, CDR2 YYEEEE. The CDR3 has 19 residues. Written as DNA, the CDR3 is TGTGCCAGCAGCTTAGACCGGGACAGGGATATCTTCCCTAATGAAAAACTGTTTTTT. It codes for CASSLDRDRDIFPNEKLFF.

This rearrangement joins TRBV19 to TRBJ2-2, with 8 positions matching TRBD2. This CDR3 has 18 amino acids. The germline V gene has CDR1 LNHDA and CDR2 SQIVND (reference sequence). V trimming: 1 base; J trimming: 2 bases; junction bases outside the gene matches: 9. The CDR3 sequence is CASSIGGGGRINTGELFF. The CDR3 DNA reads TGTGCCAGTAGTATAGGCGGCGGGGGGCGAATAAACACCGGGGAGCTGTTTTTT.

The chain has TRBV14 and TRBJ1-1; 7 nucleotides agree with TRBD1. J gave up 0 bases and V 4 bases, and 11 bases lay outside the gene matches. Per germline, CDR1 SGHDN and CDR2 FVKESK. The CDR3 length is 17 residues. CDR3 DNA sequence: TGTGCCAGCAGCCGAGAGGGGGCGGCGAACATGAACACTGAAGCTTTCTTT. Translated: CASSREGAANMNTEAFF.

The chain recombines TRBV10-3 with TRBJ1-1; 9 bases line up with TRBD1. V gave up 11 bases and J gave up 7 bases; unmatched junction bases: 14. Germline assignment: CDR1 ENHRY and CDR2 SYGVKD. This CDR3 region has 14 residues. The DNA of the CDR3 is TGTGCCTCCTCTGATCTCGGACAGGGGAGTGAAGCTTTCTTT. This sequence encodes CASSDLGQGSEAFF.

V is TRBV27 and J is TRBJ1-5, with TRBD1 matching 8 bases. V was pared by 5 bases and J by 4 bases, with 13 bases of the junction left unmatched. From germline, CDR1 is MNHEY and CDR2 SMNVEV (reference sequence). This CDR3 comprises 17 residues. The chain's CDR3 is CASSLTSDRVRNQPQHF. The CDR3 DNA reads TGTGCCAGCAGTCTTACATCGGACAGGGTTAGAAATCAGCCCCAGCATTTT.

In its sample, this clone was seen a few times. The rearrangement joins TRBV6-5 to TRBJ1-1, with D possibly matching TRBD1 (6 bases). Germline V gives CDR1 MNHEY, CDR2 SVGAGI. The CDR3 loop spans 13 amino acids. V gave up 2 bases and J gave up 8 bases, with 12 bases separating them. CDR3 nucleotide sequence: TGTGCCAGCAGTTACCCTGATGGGACAGAAGCTTTCTTT. Amino acids: CASSYPDGTEAFF.

J is TRBJ2-7 and V is TRBV19; weak D call: TRBD1 (6 bases). V dropped 5 bases and J dropped 1 base, with 15 bases sitting between them. The CDR3 runs to 15 residues. Germline CDR1 reads LNHDA; CDR2 reads SQIVND (reference sequence). Written as DNA, the CDR3 is TGTGCCAGTAGTGTCAGGGGAATAGTGTCCTACGAGCAGTACTTC. This encodes CASSVRGIVSYEQYF.

The CDR3 DNA reads as TGTGCCACCAGCAGAGGGCGAGCTAGGACCTTGACCCCTCGGAGGGAAAAACTGTTTTTT. Translating it yields CATSRGRARTLTPRREKLFF. The chain joins TRBV15 to TRBJ1-4; no firm D call. Germline values: CDR1 LNHNV, CDR2 YYDKDF (reference sequence). This CDR3 contains 20 residues. The germline V and J ends were trimmed by 1 base and 8 bases, with 29 bases remaining between them.

V gene TRBV7-2 combines with J gene TRBJ1-5; 8 nucleotides align to TRBD1. J gave up 5 bases and V 5 bases, and 2 bases lay outside the gene matches. The V gene's germline CDR1 is SGHTA and CDR2 FQGNSA. The CDR3 has 13 amino acids. The CDR3 region is CASSPDRDQPQHF. CDR3 sequence (DNA): TGTGCCAGCAGCCCGGACAGGGATCAGCCCCAGCATTTT.